This T cell receptor (beta chain) was recovered during a study of cytomegalovirus exposure and HLA in healthy donors. Study as a whole: Across a few hundred genotyped donors, more than 75% landed in the Caucasian-associated ancestry cluster.

About this clone: Its antigen is unknown.

Study conclusions and caveats: An analysis was carried out at a later point. It showed that HLA-associated TCR beta chains were more clonally expanded than equally common non-associated chains.

CDR1 is SGHNT, CDR2 YYREEE, per germline (reference sequence). V lost 0 bases, J lost 6 bases, and 9 bases lay in between. The CDR3 sequence is 13 residues long. The PCR had 60 Vbeta and 13 Jbeta primers. Clones were sequenced by immunoSEQ multiplex PCR, and TCRdb holds only the in-frame ones, with some missing. The sample records about 170,000 clones, roughly 85% being singletons. This TCR was sampled from a male donor in good health and CMV-seronegative. The sequencing sample was made of PBMCs. The genes are TRBV5-4 and TRBJ1-2; D might be TRBD1 (6 bases). CDR3 in DNA: TGTGCCAGCAGCTTGGACAGGGTAGATGGCTACACCTTC. Its translation: CASSLDRVDGYTF.